The clone carrying this T cell receptor (beta chain) was seen repeatedly, ten times or more. Its antigen is still unknown. This sample was taken from a study of CD8 T cells in ankylosing spondylitis. General study results and limits: Ankylosing spondylitis blood seemed to carry a telltale TCR beta motif made of several highly homologous variants.

MiXCR, run by TCRdb on the 5' RACE reads, gives a single entry per CDR3 protein. The table lists about 300,000 distinct CDR3 sequences, approximately 10% of them singletons, with 8% to 9.5% in the top ten. J gave up 0 bases and V 6 bases, and 0 bases lay outside the gene matches. Germline loops: CDR1 WSHSY, CDR2 SAAADI. The CDR3 spans 14 residues. The chain uses TRBV10-2 and TRBJ2-2, with 8 bases aligning to TRBD1. The source is a female donor with ankylosing spondylitis or in good health (not recorded which). Sequenced input: blood, either unsorted or a sorted T cell fraction (not recorded which). The CDR3 nucleotides are TGCGCCAGCAGGACAGGGGCGAACACCGGGGAGCTGTTTTTT. Residues: CASRTGANTGELFF.